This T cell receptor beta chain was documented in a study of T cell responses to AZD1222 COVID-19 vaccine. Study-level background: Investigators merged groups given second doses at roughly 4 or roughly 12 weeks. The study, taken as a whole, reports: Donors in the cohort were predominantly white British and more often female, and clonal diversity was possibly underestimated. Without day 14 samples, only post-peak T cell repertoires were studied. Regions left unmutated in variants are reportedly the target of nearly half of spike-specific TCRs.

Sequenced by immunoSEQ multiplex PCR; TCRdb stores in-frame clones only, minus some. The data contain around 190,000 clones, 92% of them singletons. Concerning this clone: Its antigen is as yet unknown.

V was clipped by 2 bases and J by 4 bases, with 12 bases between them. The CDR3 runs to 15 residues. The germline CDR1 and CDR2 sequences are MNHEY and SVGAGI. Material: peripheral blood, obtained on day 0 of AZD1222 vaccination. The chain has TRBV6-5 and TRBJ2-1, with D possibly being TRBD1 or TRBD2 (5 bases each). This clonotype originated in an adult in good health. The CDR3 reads CASSYSRDLYNEQFF. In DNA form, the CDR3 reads TGTGCCAGCAGTTACAGCAGGGACCTTTACAATGAGCAGTTCTTC.